The rows below give T cell receptor beta chains drawn from one sample of a study of blood T cell repertoires in COVID-19. Generated by immunoSEQ multiplex PCR, the TCRdb table keeps only in-frame clones and is missing some. This table holds 250,000 to 400,000 clones, roughly 85% found once. Sequencing was carried out using PBMCs or T cells enriched from blood (not recorded which). Source of these receptors: a woman in her 30s who had been exposed to COVID-19. The CDR3 runs from the conserved cysteine through the conserved F or W. D genes are given only for firm matches. Where a row states a size, it is once, few, many or the class of an expanded clone; other rows omit it.

clone_size	v_call	d_call	j_call	cdr3_nt	cdr3_aa
.	TRBV4-3	.	TRBJ1-6	TGCGCCAGCAGCCAAACAGGGATTACACCCCTCCACTTT	CASSQTGITPLHF
.	TRBV5-1	TRBD1	TRBJ2-7	TGCGCCAGCAGCCGACCTTACAGGGGCAACTACGAGCAGTACTTC	CASSRPYRGNYEQYF
.	TRBV28	.	TRBJ1-5	TGTGCCAGCAGTGTACAGGCTAGTAGCAATCAGCCCCAGCATTTT	CASSVQASSNQPQHF
once	TRBV4-1	.	TRBJ2-1	TGCGCCAGCAGCCAAGACAGGGCCAGGGGCAATGAGCAGTTCTTC	CASSQDRARGNEQFF
.	TRBV28	TRBD1	TRBJ1-5	TGTGCCAGCAGTACTACCGGGACAGGGACCCATTACAATCAGCCCCAGCATTTT	CASSTTGTGTHYNQPQHF
few	TRBV7-8	TRBD2	TRBJ2-5	TGTGCCAGCACCCTGTCCGGGGGGGTGCAAGAGACCCAGTACTTC	CASTLSGGVQETQYF
.	TRBV19	TRBD1	TRBJ1-5	TGTGCCAGTAGTATAGTCCTGGCAGGGGGTCAGCCCCAGCATTTT	CASSIVLAGGQPQHF
once	TRBV19	.	TRBJ2-1	TGTGCCACCAAAAAACAGTTCTTC	CATKKQFF
.	TRBV2	TRBD1	TRBJ2-7	TGTGCCAGCAGGCTATTTAAGACAGGGGTTGGGGACGAGCAGTACTTC	CASRLFKTGVGDEQYF
.	TRBV9	.	TRBJ1-3	TGTGCCAGCGGAGAAGGGGACACCATATATTTT	CASGEGDTIYF
few	TRBV7-3	TRBD1	TRBJ2-5	TGTGCCAGCAGCAGGGGACAGAACCACGCTCAGGAGACCCAGTACTTC	CASSRGQNHAQETQYF